A selection of T cell receptor beta chains follows, all from one sample in a study of CD8+ T cells in alopecia areata. Libraries were prepared by immunoSEQ multiplex PCR; TCRdb keeps only in-frame clonotypes and omits some of them. The table lists 100,000 to 150,000 clones, approximately 57% of them singletons. This material consisted of CD4+ T cells sorted from blood, taken at week 4, from a patient treated with tofacitinib. These receptors all come from a human donor with alopecia areata. The conserved cysteine and the conserved F or W are not part of the CDR3 here.

v_call	cdr3_aa
TRBV11-3	ASSLDRSNEQF
TRBV7-9	ASSLIRALDEKLF
TRBV11-2	ASSLLPVRAGGFEQY
TRBV6-5	ASSYSPSGSTGELF
TRBV7-2	ASSLGLAGAADTQY
TRBV27	ASSFRQGLNTEAF
TRBV14	ASSPGTGVMNTEAF
TRBV6-5	ASKIDAASNQPQH
TRBV18	ASSPPRGLVGYT
TRBV7-9	ASSLGGQNNSPLH
TRBV2	ASGGSYEQY
TRBV6-5	ASQDWDANTGELF
TRBV27	ASSWDPRRGAGNSPLH
TRBV5-1	AGSFGRDTEAF
TRBV4-2	ASSRNRNQPQH
TRBV30	AAQTGANTEAF
TRBV18	ASSPASYEQY
TRBV25-1	ASSESGRDFVSTQY
TRBV5-1	ASSLWRVTDTQY
TRBV2	ASDRTDTQY
TRBV30	AWSVQFFGELF
TRBV6-6	ASSPPGELF
TRBV7-2	ASSPGQGVIQY
TRBV7-9	ASSFPPQETQY
TRBV29-1	SVEGLGQGAREGETQY
TRBV18	ASSPPGGGMETQY
TRBV7-2	ASSLDRVRNQPQH
TRBV29-1	SVGLLTSGRAQETQY
TRBV5-5	ASSLMGSTGEGHNEQF
TRBV28	ASRLAGDNEQF
TRBV7-2	ASRRYGSPTGELF
TRBV2	ASSEGTVQETQY
TRBV6-1	ASRNARPEDGYT
TRBV5-1	ASSPTLAEGIYEQY
TRBV5-1	ASSLDPPGGQGNEQY
TRBV9	ASSMTSGTDTQY
TRBV6-1	ASRGTDVSPEAF
TRBV29-1	SVTGDSYEQY
TRBV28	ASRLSGPTGEQF
TRBV5-1	ASSLYQETQY
TRBV29-1	SVGLTSYTQY
TRBV6-6	ASSPGSNQPQH
TRBV15	ATSRPGQGLNQPQH
TRBV21-1	ASSKGGGRETQY
TRBV29-1	SVSTGPGETQY
TRBV18	ASSPATGGETQY
TRBV29-1	SVEMWENTEAF
TRBV18	ASSANHNYGYT
TRBV6-1	ASSASPQGFYGYT
TRBV6-5	ASSLNGRDAGELF
TRBV5-1	ASSYPGSRNTEAF
TRBV5-6	ASSLRGDTQY
TRBV5-1	ASGTGATTNEKLF
TRBV7-2	ASSPDYNSPLH
TRBV9	ASSVAAEPYEQY
TRBV5-6	ASSLSTQETQY
TRBV2	ASSWTLDAGELF
TRBV29-1	SGAGVPYNEQF
TRBV28	ATSSTKGKLF